The 8 T cell receptor beta chains below come from one sample, sequenced in a study of blood T cell repertoires in COVID-19. Some clones are missing from TCRdb's copy, which holds only in-frame ones; the method was immunoSEQ multiplex PCR. The sample lists about 190,000 clones, 84% occurring once. The sample consisted of PBMCs or T cells enriched from blood (not recorded which). The source of these receptors is a woman between 25 and 40 years old who had recovered from COVID-19.

The chain joins TRBV7-2 to TRBJ1-2; 8 nucleotides align to TRBD1. The CDR3 has 15 residues. V lost 5 bases and J lost 2; bases outside the gene matches: 7. Per germline, CDR1 SGHTA and CDR2 FQGNSA. This CDR3 is CASSPGGMGNYGYTF. The CDR3 DNA sequence: TGTGCCAGCAGCCCAGGGGGCATGGGCAACTATGGCTACACCTTC.

The chain joins TRBV5-4 to TRBJ2-5; 14 bases agree with TRBD2. In germline, CDR1 is SGHNT, CDR2 YYREEE (reference sequence). The J segment lost 5 bases and the V segment lost 4 bases, leaving 4 bases of the junction unmatched. The CDR3 contains 15 residues. CDR3 residues: CASSQRLAGGETQYF. The CDR3 nucleotides read TGTGCCAGCAGCCAGCGACTAGCGGGGGGGGAGACCCAGTACTTC.

J is TRBJ1-3 and V is TRBV4-2; no reliable D call. The CDR3 has 15 residues. The ends were cut back, 0 bases at V and 4 bases at J, with 10 bases in the middle. Germline CDR1 and CDR2: LGHNA and YNFKEQ. The CDR3 loop reads CASSQDRAGGNTIYF. The CDR3 nucleotides are TGTGCCAGCAGCCAAGATAGGGCGGGAGGAAACACCATATATTTT.

The chain combines TRBV5-1 with TRBJ2-5; 7 bases match TRBD1. This CDR3 comprises 14 residues. V lost 0 bases and J lost 1; bases outside the gene matches: 0. From germline, CDR1 is SGHRS and CDR2 YFSETQ. CDR3 nucleotides: TGCGCCAGCAGCTTGGGGGACAGCCAAGAGACCCAGTACTTC. Translating gives CASSLGDSQETQYF.

This chain links TRBV5-4 with TRBJ1-1, with D hard to call. V dropped 0 bases and J dropped 5 bases, with 14 bases sitting between them. This CDR3 is 15 amino acids long. CDR1 and CDR2 from the germline V gene are SGHNT and YYREEE (reference sequence). This CDR3 is CASSLAGGRATEAFF. In DNA, the CDR3 is TGTGCCAGCAGCTTGGCGGGCGGGAGGGCGACTGAAGCTTTCTTT.

A single count supports this clone. The V call is TRBV27, the J call TRBJ2-1; D unresolved. Trimming removed 0 bases at V and 7 bases at J, with 13 bases between. Looked up from germline, CDR1 is MNHEY and CDR2 is SMNVEV (reference sequence). The length of the CDR3 is 15 residues. This chain's CDR3 is CASSLSLVVRNEQFF. The CDR3 DNA reads as TGTGCCAGCAGTTTATCTCTAGTAGTGAGGAATGAGCAGTTCTTC.

V is TRBV28 and J is TRBJ1-3; D is uncertain. The CDR3 length is 15 residues. The germline V gene has CDR1 MDHEN and CDR2 SYDVKM. Trimming took off 4 bases at V and 0 bases at J, with 10 bases between the two ends. The DNA of the CDR3 is TGTGCCAGCAGTTCCTTTCAGTACTCTGGAAACACCATATATTTT. Protein product: CASSSFQYSGNTIYF. The full variable domain, with the rest looked up from reference TRBV28 and TRBJ1-3, is DVKVTQSSRYLVKRTGEKVFLECVQDMDHENMFWYRQDPGLGLRLIYFSYDVKMKEKGDIPEGYSVSREKKERFSLILESASTNQTSMYLCASSSFQYSGNTIYFGEGSWLTVV.

The chain is built from TRBV5-1 and TRBJ2-3; 7 bases match TRBD2. Trimming at V came to 1 base and at J to 4 bases, leaving 12 bases not matched to a gene. The CDR3 extends over 17 amino acids. Looked up from germline, CDR1 is SGHRS and CDR2 is YFSETQ. DNA for the CDR3: TGCGCCAGCAGCTTGTGGGGCGTAGCGGGCGGTTCAGATACGCAGTATTTT. Translated: CASSLWGVAGGSDTQYF.